This record covers a single T cell receptor (beta chain). Antigen specificity is unknown. PCR employed 60 Vbeta and 13 Jbeta primers. Assay used: immunoSEQ multiplex PCR; TCRdb lists only in-frame clones, some missing. This sample has about 160,000 clones; 70% to 80% occur once, and the top ten carry over 1.1%. The data are from a study of cytomegalovirus exposure and HLA in healthy donors. Whole-study findings and limits: Highest at DRB1 and lowest at HLA-C, TCR association rates differed among HLA loci in a later analysis.

The receptor was isolated from a man aged 55 to 69 in good health and CMV-seronegative. The sample consisted of PBMCs.

CDR3 amino acids: CASSPTSRPYQETQYF. The DNA of the CDR3 is TGTGCCAGCAGCCCCACCTCTAGACCGTACCAAGAGACCCAGTACTTC. V usage is TRBV7-2 and J usage is TRBJ2-5; unclear D gene. Trimming removed 5 bases at V and 0 bases at J, with 16 bases between. There are 16 residues in the CDR3. Looked up from germline, CDR1 is SGHTA and CDR2 is FQGNSA.